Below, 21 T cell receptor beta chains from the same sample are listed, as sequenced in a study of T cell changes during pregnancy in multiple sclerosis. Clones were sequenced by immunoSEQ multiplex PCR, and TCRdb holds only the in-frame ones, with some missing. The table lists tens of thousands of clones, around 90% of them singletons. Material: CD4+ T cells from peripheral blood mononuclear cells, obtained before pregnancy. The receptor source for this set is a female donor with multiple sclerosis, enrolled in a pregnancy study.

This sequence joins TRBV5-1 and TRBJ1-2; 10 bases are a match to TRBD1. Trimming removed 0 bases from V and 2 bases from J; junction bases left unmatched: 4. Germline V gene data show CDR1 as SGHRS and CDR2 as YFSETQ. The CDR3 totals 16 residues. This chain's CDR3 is CASSLAPGQGNYGYTF. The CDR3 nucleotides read TGCGCCAGCAGCTTGGCCCCGGGACAGGGGAACTATGGCTACACCTTC.

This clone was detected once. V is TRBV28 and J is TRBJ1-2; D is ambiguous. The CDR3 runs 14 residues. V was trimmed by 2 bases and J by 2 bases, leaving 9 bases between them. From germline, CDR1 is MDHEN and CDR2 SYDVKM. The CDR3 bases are TGTGCCAGCAGTTTAGGGCGAAACAACTATGGCTACACCTTC. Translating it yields CASSLGRNNYGYTF.

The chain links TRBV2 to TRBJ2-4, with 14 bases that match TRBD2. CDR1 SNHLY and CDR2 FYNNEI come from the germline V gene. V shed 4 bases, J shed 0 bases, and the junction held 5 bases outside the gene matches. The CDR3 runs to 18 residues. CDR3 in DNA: TGTGCCAGCAGTGGGACTAGCGGGAGGCCCGTAGCCAAAAACATTCAGTACTTC. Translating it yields CASSGTSGRPVAKNIQYF.

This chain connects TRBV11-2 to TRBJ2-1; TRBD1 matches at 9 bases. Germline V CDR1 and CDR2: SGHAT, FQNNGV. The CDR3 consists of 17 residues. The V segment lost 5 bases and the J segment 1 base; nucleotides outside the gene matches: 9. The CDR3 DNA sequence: TGTGCCAGCAGCCCCGGGGACAGGGTAGTATCCTACAATGAGCAGTTCTTC. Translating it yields CASSPGDRVVSYNEQFF. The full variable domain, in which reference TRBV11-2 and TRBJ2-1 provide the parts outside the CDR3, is EAGVAQSPRYKIIEKRQSVAFWCNPISGHATLYWYQQILGQGPKLLIQFQNNGVVDDSQLPKDRFSAERLKGVDSTLKIQPAKLEDSAVYLCASSPGDRVVSYNEQFFGPGTRLTVL.

The CDR3 here is CAIEDSSRDQPQHF. The CDR3 nucleotides are TGTGCCATCGAGGACAGTTCACGGGATCAGCCCCAGCATTTT. The rearrangement uses TRBV28 and TRBJ1-5, with TRBD1 as a possible D gene (6 bases). The CDR3 is 14 amino acids. Trimming removed 10 bases at V and 5 bases at J, with 18 bases between. Germline CDR1 reads MDHEN; CDR2 reads SYDVKM.

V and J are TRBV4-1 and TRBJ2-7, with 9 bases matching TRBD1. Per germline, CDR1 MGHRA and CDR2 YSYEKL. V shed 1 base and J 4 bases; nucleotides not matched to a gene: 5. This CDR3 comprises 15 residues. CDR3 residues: CASSQVQGARYEQYF. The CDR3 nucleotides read TGCGCCAGCAGCCAAGTACAGGGGGCGAGGTACGAGCAGTACTTC.

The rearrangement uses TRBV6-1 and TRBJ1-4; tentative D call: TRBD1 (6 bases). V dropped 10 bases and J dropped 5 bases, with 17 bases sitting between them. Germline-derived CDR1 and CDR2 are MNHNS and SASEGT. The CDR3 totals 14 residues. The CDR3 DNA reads TGTGCCACCAACCCGGGACACCGAAATGAAAAACTGTTTTTT. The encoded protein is CATNPGHRNEKLFF.

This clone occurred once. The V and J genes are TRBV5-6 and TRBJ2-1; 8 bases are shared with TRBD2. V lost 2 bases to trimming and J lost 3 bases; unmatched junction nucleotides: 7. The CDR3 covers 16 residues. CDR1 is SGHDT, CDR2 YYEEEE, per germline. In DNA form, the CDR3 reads TGTGCCAGCAGCTTTTTCCAGCGGGAGAACTACAATGAGCAGTTCTTC. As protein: CASSFFQRENYNEQFF.

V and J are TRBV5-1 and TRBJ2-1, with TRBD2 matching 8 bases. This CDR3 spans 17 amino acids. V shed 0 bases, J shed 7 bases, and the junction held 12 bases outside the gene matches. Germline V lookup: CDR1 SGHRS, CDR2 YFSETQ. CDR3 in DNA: TGCGCCAGCAGCTTGGCCTTAAAGCGGGAGTTGAGGAATGAGCAGTTCTTC. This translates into CASSLALKRELRNEQFF.

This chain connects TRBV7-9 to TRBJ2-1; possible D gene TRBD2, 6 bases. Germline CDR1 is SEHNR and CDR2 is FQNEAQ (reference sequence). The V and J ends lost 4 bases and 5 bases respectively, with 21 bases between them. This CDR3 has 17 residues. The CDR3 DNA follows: TGTGCCAGCAGCTCCGCAGGGTGGGACTTTGCGGACAATGAGCAGTTCTTC. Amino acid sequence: CASSSAGWDFADNEQFF.

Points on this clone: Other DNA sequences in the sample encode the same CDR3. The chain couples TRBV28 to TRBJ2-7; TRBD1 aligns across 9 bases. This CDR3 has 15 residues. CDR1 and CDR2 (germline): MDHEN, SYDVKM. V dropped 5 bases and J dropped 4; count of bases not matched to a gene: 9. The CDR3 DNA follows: TGTGCCAGCAGTCCCCCCGGGACAGGGTCATACGAGCAGTACTTC. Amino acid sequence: CASSPPGTGSYEQYF.

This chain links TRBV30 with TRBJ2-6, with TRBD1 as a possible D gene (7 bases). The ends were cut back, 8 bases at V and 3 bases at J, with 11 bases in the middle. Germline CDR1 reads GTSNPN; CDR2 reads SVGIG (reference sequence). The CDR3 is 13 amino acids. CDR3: CARQGGGANVLTF. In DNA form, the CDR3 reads TGTGCCCGTCAGGGGGGTGGGGCCAACGTCCTGACTTTC.

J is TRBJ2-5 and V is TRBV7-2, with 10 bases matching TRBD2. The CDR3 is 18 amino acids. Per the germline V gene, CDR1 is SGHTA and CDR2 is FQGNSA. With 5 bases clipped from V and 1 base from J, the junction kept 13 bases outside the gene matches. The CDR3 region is CASSAKLTSGAPQETQYF. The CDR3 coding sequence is TGTGCCAGCAGCGCCAAGCTTACTAGCGGGGCCCCCCAAGAGACCCAGTACTTC.

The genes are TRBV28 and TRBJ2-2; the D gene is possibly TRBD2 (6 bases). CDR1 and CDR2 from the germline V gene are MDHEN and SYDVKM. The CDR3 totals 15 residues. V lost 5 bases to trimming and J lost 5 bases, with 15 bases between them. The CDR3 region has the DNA TGTGCCAGCAGTCCCCGAGGAGGGCGGACCGGGGAGCTGTTTTTT. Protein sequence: CASSPRGGRTGELFF.

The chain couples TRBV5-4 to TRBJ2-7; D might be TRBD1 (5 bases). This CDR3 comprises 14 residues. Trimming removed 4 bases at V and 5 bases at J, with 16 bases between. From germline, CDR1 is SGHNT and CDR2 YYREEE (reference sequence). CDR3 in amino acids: CASSRSREKDEQYF. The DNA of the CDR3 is TGTGCCAGCAGCAGAAGCAGGGAAAAGGACGAGCAGTACTTC.

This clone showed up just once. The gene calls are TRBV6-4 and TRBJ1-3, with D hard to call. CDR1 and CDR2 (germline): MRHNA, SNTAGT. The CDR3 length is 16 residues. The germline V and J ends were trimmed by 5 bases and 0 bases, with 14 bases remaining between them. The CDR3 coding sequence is TGTGCCAGCAGTCCCGGGAGAAAAGACTCTGGAAACACCATATATTTT. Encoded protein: CASSPGRKDSGNTIYF.

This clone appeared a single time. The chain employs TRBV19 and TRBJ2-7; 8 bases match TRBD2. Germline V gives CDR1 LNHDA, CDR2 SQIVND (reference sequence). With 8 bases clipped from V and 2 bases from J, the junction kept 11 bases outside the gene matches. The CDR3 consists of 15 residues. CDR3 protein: CASSSTEAGAYEQYF. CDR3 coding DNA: TGTGCCAGTTCGTCGACGGAAGCGGGAGCCTACGAGCAGTACTTC.

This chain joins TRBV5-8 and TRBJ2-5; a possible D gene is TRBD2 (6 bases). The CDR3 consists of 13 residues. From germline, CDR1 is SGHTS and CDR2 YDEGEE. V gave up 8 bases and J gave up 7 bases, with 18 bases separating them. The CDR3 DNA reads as TGTGCCAGGGAACGAGGGCTCGGGGGGACCCAGTACTTC. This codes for CARERGLGGTQYF.

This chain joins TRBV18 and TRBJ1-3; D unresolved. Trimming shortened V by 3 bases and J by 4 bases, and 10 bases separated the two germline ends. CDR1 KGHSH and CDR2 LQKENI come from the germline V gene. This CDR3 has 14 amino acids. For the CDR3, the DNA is TGTGCCAGCTCACCCCCCGCTAGGGGAAACACCATATATTTT. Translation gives CASSPPARGNTIYF. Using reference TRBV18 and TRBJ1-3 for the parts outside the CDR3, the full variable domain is NAGVMQNPRHLVRRRGQEARLRCSPMKGHSHVYWYRQLPEEGLKFMVYLQKENIIDESGMPKERFSAEFPKEGPSILRIQQVVRGDSAAYFCASSPPARGNTIYFGEGSWLTVV.

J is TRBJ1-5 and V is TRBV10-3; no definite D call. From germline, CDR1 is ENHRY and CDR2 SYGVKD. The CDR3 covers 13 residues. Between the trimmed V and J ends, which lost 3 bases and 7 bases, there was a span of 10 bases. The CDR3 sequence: CAISDGPNQPQHF. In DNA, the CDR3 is TGTGCCATCAGTGATGGGCCAAACCAGCCCCAGCATTTT.

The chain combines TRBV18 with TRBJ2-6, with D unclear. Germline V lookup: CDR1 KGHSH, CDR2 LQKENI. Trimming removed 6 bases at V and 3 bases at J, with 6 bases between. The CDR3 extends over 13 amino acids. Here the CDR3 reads CASSPGGANVLTF. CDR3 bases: TGTGCCAGCTCCCCGGGTGGGGCCAACGTCCTGACTTTC.